A single sample gave rise to the 3 T cell receptor beta chains below, sequenced in a study of blood T cell repertoires in COVID-19. Assay: immunoSEQ multiplex PCR; the TCRdb copy retains only in-frame clones and omits some. This sample has 450,000 or so clones; roughly 90% occur once, and the top ten carry about 1.6%. Material: peripheral blood. Receptors were obtained from a woman between 40 and 50 years old with COVID-19, enrolled during active disease.

The J gene is TRBJ1-2, the V gene TRBV6-2 or TRBV6-3; D is possibly TRBD1 (6 bases). Deletions cut 5 bases from V and 4 bases from J, with 14 bases between. Germline CDR1 MNHEY, CDR2 SVGEGT. This CDR3 has 14 residues. For the CDR3, the DNA is TGTGCCAGCAGTAAGACGACAGGTTCCTATGGCTACACCTTC. The encoded protein is CASSKTTGSYGYTF.

The chain links TRBV5-4 to TRBJ2-3; no definite D call. CDR1 is SGHNT and CDR2 is YYREEE in the germline V gene (reference sequence). The V and J ends lost 4 bases and 0 bases respectively, with 9 bases between them. This CDR3 comprises 14 residues. In DNA form, the CDR3 reads TGTGCCAGCAGCATGGGTTCGAGCACAGATACGCAGTATTTT. Translated: CASSMGSSTDTQYF.

The V and J genes are TRBV19 and TRBJ1-5; the match to TRBD1 covers 11 bases. This CDR3 has 16 residues. Germline V gene sequence: CDR1 LNHDA, CDR2 SQIVND (reference sequence). V lost 3 bases to trimming and J lost 4 bases; unmatched junction nucleotides: 5. The CDR3 DNA sequence: TGTGCCAGTAGTATCCTAGGGACAGGGGGTAATCAGCCCCAGCATTTT. Translating gives CASSILGTGGNQPQHF.